The subject of this entry is one TCR beta chain. The split of CD4+ cells yielded CD45RA+ naive and CD45RA-negative memory subsets. Every immunoSEQ plate was one replicate of a subset's evenly spread DNA. Authors' methods: Without quality scores, immunoSEQ junctional reads could not be filtered like full-length reads. TCRdb's table, derived via immunoSEQ multiplex PCR, lists solely in-frame clones and lacks some. V and J calls and clone size follow that table, whereas D and trimming were derived from the DNA. The table shows 2 million to 3 million clones, with roughly nine tenths occurring only once. This CDR3 comprises 18 residues. V was pared by 7 bases and J by 0 bases, with 19 bases between. CDR1 is SNHLY and CDR2 is FYNNEI in the germline V gene. This sample is drawn from a study of shared clonotypes between healthy human individuals.

This sequence was found in a man between 18 and 35 years old in good health. Sequencing was done on a sample of naive CD4+ T cells sorted from blood. Subset meaning: CD45RA+ positively selected. The chain uses TRBV2 and TRBJ2-6; TRBD1 or TRBD2 may be the D gene (6 bases each). CDR3 DNA sequence: TGTGCCAGCACCTCCCGTGCAGGGGACTCCTCTGGGGCCAACGTCCTGACTTTC. Its translation is CASTSRAGDSSGANVLTF.